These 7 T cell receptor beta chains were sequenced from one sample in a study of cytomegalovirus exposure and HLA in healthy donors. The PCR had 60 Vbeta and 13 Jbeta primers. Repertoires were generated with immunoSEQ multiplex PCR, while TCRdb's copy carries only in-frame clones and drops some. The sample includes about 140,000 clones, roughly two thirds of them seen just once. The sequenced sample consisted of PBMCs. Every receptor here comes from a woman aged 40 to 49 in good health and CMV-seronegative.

The CDR3 DNA follows: TGTGCCAGCAGCTTGAACAGTAAAAACATTCAGTACTTC. Its translation is CASSLNSKNIQYF. This chain joins TRBV7-9 and TRBJ2-4, with D hard to call. V shed 3 bases and J shed 4 bases, with 7 bases lying between them. The germline V gene encodes CDR1 SEHNR and CDR2 FQNEAQ (reference sequence). The CDR3 spans 13 residues.

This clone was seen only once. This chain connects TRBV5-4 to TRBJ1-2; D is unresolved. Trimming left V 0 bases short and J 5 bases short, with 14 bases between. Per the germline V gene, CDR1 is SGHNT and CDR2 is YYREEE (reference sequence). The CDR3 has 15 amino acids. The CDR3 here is CASSLGAWSSYGYTF. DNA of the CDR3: TGTGCCAGCAGCTTGGGGGCATGGTCCTCATATGGCTACACCTTC.

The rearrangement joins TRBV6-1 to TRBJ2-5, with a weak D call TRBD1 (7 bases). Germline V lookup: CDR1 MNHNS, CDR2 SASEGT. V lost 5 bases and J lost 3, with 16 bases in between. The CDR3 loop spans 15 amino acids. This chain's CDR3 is CASSLPRGVEETQYF. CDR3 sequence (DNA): TGTGCCAGCAGTCTTCCCAGGGGGGTTGAAGAGACCCAGTACTTC.

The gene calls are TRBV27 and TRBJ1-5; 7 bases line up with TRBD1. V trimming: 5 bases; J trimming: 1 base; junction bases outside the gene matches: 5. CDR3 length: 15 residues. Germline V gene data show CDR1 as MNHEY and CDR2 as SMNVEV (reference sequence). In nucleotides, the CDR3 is TGTGCCAGCAGTACAACGACAGGGAGCAATCAGCCCCAGCATTTT. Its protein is CASSTTTGSNQPQHF.

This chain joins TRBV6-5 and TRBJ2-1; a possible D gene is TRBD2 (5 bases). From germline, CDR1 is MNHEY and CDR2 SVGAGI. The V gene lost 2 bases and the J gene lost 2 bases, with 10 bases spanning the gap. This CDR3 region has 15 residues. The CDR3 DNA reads TGTGCCAGCAGTTACGAGCGGCTCCCCTACAATGAGCAGTTCTTC. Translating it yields CASSYERLPYNEQFF.

The CDR3 DNA reads as TGTGCCAGCAGGGGAGATTATAATTCACCCCTCCACTTT. The encoded protein is CASRGDYNSPLHF. The chain combines TRBV2 with TRBJ1-6; D is uncertain. Per the germline V gene, CDR1 is SNHLY and CDR2 is FYNNEI. The CDR3 consists of 13 residues. Trimming took off 6 bases at V and 4 bases at J, with 7 bases between the two ends.

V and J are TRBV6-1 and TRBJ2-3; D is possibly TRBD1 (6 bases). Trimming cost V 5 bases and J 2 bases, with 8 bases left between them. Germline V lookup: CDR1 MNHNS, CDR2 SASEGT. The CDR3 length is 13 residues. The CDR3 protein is CASSSGDTDTQYF. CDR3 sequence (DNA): TGTGCCAGCAGTTCAGGGGACACAGATACGCAGTATTTT.